The TCR beta chain described here comes from a study of Graves' ophthalmopathy and Graves' hyperthyroidism. Across the whole study: Blood was drawn at initial diagnosis, before any treatment.

Amplification of the TCR beta CDR3 regions used RNA transcripts (as template). Scientists carried out first-round RT-PCR using HTBI primers and then a second-round multiplex PCR. TCRdb re-derived calls from the multiplex PCR reads in MiXCR, one entry per CDR3 protein. The sample carries about 500,000 distinct CDR3 sequences, approximately 14% recorded once. This CDR3 comprises 13 residues. Germline V gene lookup returns CDR1 MNHEY and CDR2 SVGAGI. The germline V and J ends were trimmed by 5 bases and 2 bases, with 9 bases remaining between them. This clonotype was picked up many times. The clonotype comes from a woman between 25 and 40 years old with Graves' ophthalmopathy. The J gene is TRBJ1-2, the V gene TRBV6-5, with D uncertain. Source material: blood. This CDR3 reads CASSPPSNYGYTF. The CDR3, as DNA: TGTGCCAGCAGTCCCCCAAGCAACTATGGCTACACCTTC.